Sequencing of this T cell receptor (beta chain) was carried out in a study of T-cell memory formation after mild COVID-19. A single record per CDR3 protein comes from TCRdb applying MiXCR to the 5' RACE reads. The sample lists fewer than 550,000 distinct CDR3 sequences, roughly 20% occurring once. Study-level results: What remained unconfirmed was the SARS-CoV-2 specificity of second-wave clones peaking on day 37.

Germline values: CDR1 LNHDA, CDR2 SQIVND (reference sequence). V lost 1 base and J lost 2, with 11 bases in between. The CDR3 length is 15 residues. About this clonotype: The antigen is not known.

The sample consisted of PBMCs or a T cell subset sorted from them (not recorded which). This receptor was obtained from an adult woman who had mild COVID-19 (a few samples of this study predate the infection). Cell type and time point are not known. This chain joins TRBV19 and TRBJ1-1; D perhaps matches TRBD1 (5 bases). CDR3 protein: CASSIARVGNTEAFF. The CDR3 DNA reads TGTGCCAGTAGTATAGCCAGGGTAGGAAACACTGAAGCTTTCTTT.